A selection of T cell receptor beta chains follows, all from one sample in a study of metastatic and nonmetastatic thyroid tumors. TCRdb recomputed clones from the PCR reads via MiXCR. The data hold 9,900 or so clones, with more than 25% observed a single time. What was sequenced was tumor tissue. The receptors were gathered from a female donor with papillary thyroid cancer or a benign thyroid nodule (not recorded which). Some clones in this sample may be carry-over from other donors' samples. The CDR3 runs from the conserved cysteine through the conserved F or W. A D gene is named only where the DNA matches it firmly. Not every row has a clone size; where given, it reads once, few, many or a size class.

V	J	D	size	CDR3	DNA
TRBV12-3/TRBV12-4	TRBJ1-1	NA	NA	CASSLQYTEAFF	TGTGCCAGCAGCCTTCAGTACACTGAAGCTTTCTTT
TRBV28	TRBJ1-1	NA	medium-sized	CASSPNWDTEAFF	TGTGCCAGCAGTCCCAATTGGGACACTGAAGCTTTCTTT
TRBV7-2	TRBJ2-7	NA	NA	CASSLNSAGEQYF	TGTGCCAGCAGCTTAAACTCGGCAGGCGAGCAGTACTTC
TRBV20-1	TRBJ2-7	TRBD2	medium-sized	CSANLAGVSYEQYF	TGCAGTGCTAATCTAGCGGGAGTTTCCTACGAGCAGTACTTC
TRBV27	TRBJ2-1	NA	few	CASSPLSGSFRSYNEQFF	TGTGCCAGCAGTCCCCTCTCTGGGAGCTTCCGGTCCTACAATGAGCAGTTCTTC
TRBV5-4	TRBJ1-2	NA	many	CASSGLGGPNYGYTF	TGTGCCAGCAGCGGACTCGGGGGGCCTAACTATGGCTACACCTTC
TRBV18	TRBJ1-5	NA	NA	CASSRGLRGGQPQHF	TGTGCCAGCTCACGGGGCCTCCGGGGCGGGCAGCCCCAGCATTTT
TRBV5-1	TRBJ2-1	TRBD1	NA	CASSSGQGIGNEQFF	TGCGCCAGCAGCTCGGGACAGGGGATAGGCAATGAGCAGTTCTTC
TRBV15	TRBJ2-5	TRBD1	many	CATSRDGTGGVQETQYF	TGTGCCACCAGCAGAGACGGGACAGGGGGTGTCCAAGAGACCCAGTACTTC
TRBV4-2	TRBJ1-5	NA	NA	CASSQEHKINQPQHF	TGTGCCAGCAGCCAAGAACACAAGATTAATCAGCCCCAGCATTTT
TRBV2	TRBJ2-5	NA	few	CASSEVMGGQETQYF	TGTGCCAGCAGTGAAGTTATGGGGGGACAAGAGACCCAGTACTTC
TRBV6-1	TRBJ2-7	TRBD1	NA	CASKRQGNSYEQYF	TGTGCCAGCAAACGACAGGGAAACTCCTACGAGCAGTACTTC
TRBV2	TRBJ2-5	TRBD1	medium-sized	CASSSAGQDKETQYF	TGTGCCAGCAGTTCTGCGGGACAGGATAAAGAGACCCAGTACTTC
TRBV11-1	TRBJ1-2	TRBD1	many	CASSDNRGGHLDGYTF	TGTGCCAGCAGCGATAACAGGGGGGGACATCTCGATGGCTACACCTTC
TRBV28	TRBJ2-1	NA	large	CASTFSWDYNEQFF	TGTGCCAGCACTTTCTCGTGGGACTACAATGAGCAGTTCTTC
TRBV28	TRBJ2-3	TRBD1	medium-sized	CASSFRDRVTDTQYF	TGTGCCAGCAGTTTCCGGGACAGGGTCACAGATACGCAGTATTTT
TRBV3-1	TRBJ2-5	NA	NA	CASSQVERRTQYF	TGTGCCAGCAGCCAAGTAGAAAGGAGGACCCAGTACTTC
TRBV5-1	TRBJ1-1	NA	NA	CASSLGPRRGAHTEAFF	TGCGCCAGCAGCTTGGGTCCGCGACGTGGGGCGCACACTGAAGCTTTCTTT
TRBV5-6	TRBJ1-2	TRBD1	many	CASGTGGDPFGGYTF	TGTGCCAGCGGGACAGGAGGGGACCCTTTTGGTGGCTACACCTTC
TRBV11-2	TRBJ2-5	TRBD1	medium-sized	CASRPQGSLLQETQYF	TGTGCCAGCAGGCCACAGGGGTCCCTATTACAAGAGACCCAGTACTTC
TRBV4-3	TRBJ1-3	NA	many	CASSQGWYSGNTIYF	TGCGCCAGCAGCCAAGGCTGGTACTCTGGAAACACCATATATTTT
TRBV6-1	TRBJ2-5	TRBD1	many	CASRLTGAETQYF	TGTGCCAGCAGATTGACAGGGGCAGAGACCCAGTACTTC
TRBV19	TRBJ2-1	NA	medium-sized	CASSMEQLDEQFF	TGTGCCAGTAGTATGGAACAACTGGATGAGCAGTTCTTC
TRBV28	TRBJ2-7	TRBD1	few	CASSFEGADYEQYF	TGTGCCAGCAGTTTCGAGGGGGCGGACTACGAGCAGTACTTC
TRBV13	TRBJ2-1	TRBD1	NA	CASSDRALDNEQFF	TGTGCCAGCAGCGACAGGGCCCTCGACAATGAGCAGTTCTTC
TRBV11-1	TRBJ1-1	TRBD1	many	CASSVGQGGVNTEAFF	TGTGCCAGCAGCGTCGGGCAGGGGGGGGTTAACACTGAAGCTTTCTTT
TRBV6-2/TRBV6-3	TRBJ2-3	TRBD1	many	CASSSAPRDRGHGDTQYF	TGTGCCAGCAGTTCCGCCCCCCGGGACAGGGGGCATGGGGATACGCAGTATTTT
TRBV5-1	TRBJ2-5	TRBD2	NA	CASSSAGGGQGETQYF	TGCGCCAGCAGCTCCGCAGGCGGGGGTCAAGGAGAGACCCAGTACTTC
TRBV7-2	TRBJ2-7	NA	NA	CASSRLGEPYYEQYF	TGTGCCAGCAGCCGCCTGGGTGAGCCTTACTACGAGCAGTACTTC
TRBV6-5	TRBJ2-7	NA	few	CASSYSKIPYEQYF	TGTGCCAGCAGTTACTCGAAGATCCCCTACGAGCAGTACTTC
TRBV20-1	TRBJ2-7	TRBD2	once	CSANSGRVEQYF	TGCAGTGCGAATAGCGGGAGGGTCGAGCAGTACTTC
TRBV7-9	TRBJ2-7	NA	medium-sized	CASSLLTYEQYF	TGTGCCAGCAGCTTACTGACTTACGAGCAGTACTTC
TRBV4-2	TRBJ1-1	TRBD1	once	CASSSTGQGYTEAFF	TGTGCCAGCAGCTCCACGGGACAGGGGTACACTGAAGCTTTCTTT
TRBV3-1	TRBJ2-2	TRBD2	many	CASKGLAGGRGELFF	TGTGCCAGCAAGGGACTAGCGGGGGGGCGCGGGGAGCTGTTTTTT
TRBV5-6	TRBJ1-2	NA	large	CASSFGRFGGDYGYTF	TGTGCCAGCAGTTTTGGTCGGTTCGGCGGAGATTATGGCTACACCTTC
TRBV7-6	TRBJ2-2	TRBD1	medium-sized	CASSQTGGDTGELFF	TGTGCCAGCAGCCAAACAGGGGGCGACACCGGGGAGCTGTTTTTT
TRBV5-1	TRBJ1-5	NA	NA	CASSLAGEGSQPQHF	TGCGCCAGCAGCTTGGCAGGGGAAGGTAGTCAGCCCCAGCATTTT
TRBV20-1	TRBJ1-2	NA	NA	CSARDEGRDYGYTF	TGCAGTGCTAGAGATGAGGGGCGTGACTATGGCTACACCTTC
TRBV2	TRBJ2-5	NA	medium-sized	CASKGETQYF	TGTGCCAGCAAGGGGGAGACCCAGTACTTC
TRBV7-9	TRBJ1-2	TRBD1	NA	CASSSDRGVTYGYTF	TGTGCCAGCAGCTCGGACAGGGGTGTAACCTATGGCTACACCTTC
TRBV20-1	TRBJ2-7	NA	NA	CSATESTYEQYF	TGCAGTGCCACCGAGAGTACCTACGAGCAGTACTTC
TRBV6-1	TRBJ1-2	NA	few	CASVMNNDYGYTF	TGCGCCAGCGTCATGAACAACGACTATGGCTACACCTTC
TRBV6-1	TRBJ2-7	NA	few	CASNFLGTYEQYF	TGTGCCAGCAATTTCCTAGGCACCTACGAGCAGTACTTC
TRBV4-2	TRBJ1-1	TRBD1	many	CASSQAGTATTEAFF	TGTGCCAGCAGCCAAGCCGGGACAGCAACCACTGAAGCTTTCTTT
TRBV5-1	TRBJ2-3	NA	medium-sized	CASSPSPDTRADTQYF	TGCGCCAGCAGCCCTTCCCCGGATACCAGGGCGGATACGCAGTATTTT
TRBV6-4	TRBJ2-3	TRBD2	few	CASSDSGTSGTDTQYF	TGTGCCAGCAGTGACTCCGGGACTAGCGGCACAGATACGCAGTATTTT
TRBV7-2	TRBJ1-2	TRBD1	NA	CASSFGQGISGYTF	TGTGCCAGCAGTTTCGGACAGGGAATAAGTGGCTACACCTTC
TRBV7-2	TRBJ2-7	NA	NA	CASSLDQGSYEQYF	TGTGCCAGCAGCTTAGATCAGGGCTCCTACGAGCAGTACTTC
TRBV7-9	TRBJ1-1	NA	NA	CASSPSGGSTEAFF	TGTGCCAGCAGCCCTAGTGGGGGAAGCACTGAAGCTTTCTTT